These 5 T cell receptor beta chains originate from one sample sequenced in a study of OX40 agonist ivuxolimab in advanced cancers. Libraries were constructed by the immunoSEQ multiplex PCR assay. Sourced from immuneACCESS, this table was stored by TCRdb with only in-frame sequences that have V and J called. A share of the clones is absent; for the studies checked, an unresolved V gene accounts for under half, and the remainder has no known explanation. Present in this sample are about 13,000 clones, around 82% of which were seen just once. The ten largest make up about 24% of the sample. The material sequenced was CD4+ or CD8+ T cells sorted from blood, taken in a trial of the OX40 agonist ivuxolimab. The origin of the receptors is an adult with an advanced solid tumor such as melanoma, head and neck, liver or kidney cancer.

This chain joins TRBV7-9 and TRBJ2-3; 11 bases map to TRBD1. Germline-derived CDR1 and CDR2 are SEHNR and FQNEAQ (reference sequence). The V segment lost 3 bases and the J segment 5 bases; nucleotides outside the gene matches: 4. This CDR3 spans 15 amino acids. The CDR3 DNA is TGTGCCAGCAGCTTGCGGACAGGGGGCAAAGATACGCAGTATTTT. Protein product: CASSLRTGGKDTQYF.

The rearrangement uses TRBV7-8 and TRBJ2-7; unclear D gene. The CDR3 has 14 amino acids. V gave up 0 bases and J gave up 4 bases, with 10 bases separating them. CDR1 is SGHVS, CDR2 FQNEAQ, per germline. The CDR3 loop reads CASSLALDSYEQYF. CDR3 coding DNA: TGTGCCAGCAGCTTAGCGCTCGACTCGTACGAGCAGTACTTC.

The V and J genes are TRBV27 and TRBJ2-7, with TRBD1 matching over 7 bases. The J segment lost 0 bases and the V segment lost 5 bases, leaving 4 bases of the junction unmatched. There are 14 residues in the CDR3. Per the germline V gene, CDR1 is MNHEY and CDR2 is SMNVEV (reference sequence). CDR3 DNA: TGTGCCAGCAGTCAATGGACAGGCTCCTACGAGCAGTACTTC. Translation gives CASSQWTGSYEQYF.

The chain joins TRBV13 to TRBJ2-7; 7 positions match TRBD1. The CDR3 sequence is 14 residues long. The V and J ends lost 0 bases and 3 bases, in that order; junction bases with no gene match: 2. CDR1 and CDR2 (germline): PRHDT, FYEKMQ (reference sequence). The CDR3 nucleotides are TGTGCCAGCAGCTTAGGGACAGGGTTCTACGAGCAGTACTTC. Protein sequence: CASSLGTGFYEQYF.

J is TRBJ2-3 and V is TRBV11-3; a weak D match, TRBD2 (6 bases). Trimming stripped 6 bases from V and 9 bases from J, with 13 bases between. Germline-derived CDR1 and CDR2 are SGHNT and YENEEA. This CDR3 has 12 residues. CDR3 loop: CASSSRDSTQYF. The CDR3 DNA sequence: TGTGCCAGCAGTAGCCGGGACTCAACGCAGTATTTT.